The clone carrying this T cell receptor beta chain was recorded at least ten times. TCRdb reprocessed the RT-PCR reads via MiXCR and lists one record per CDR3 protein. Of about 680,000 distinct CDR3 sequences listed, approximately 15% are singletons. Trimming removed 7 bases from V and 6 bases from J, with 15 bases in between. Germline values: CDR1 MNHNS, CDR2 SASEGT. This CDR3 is built from 13 residues. This chain uses TRBV6-1 with TRBJ1-1; unclear D gene. This clonotype was sampled from a female donor in good health, serving as a healthy control. Sequenced sample: memory CD4+ T cells from blood. The chain's CDR3 is CASIISAAAEAFF. CDR3 sequence (DNA): TGTGCCAGCATTATATCGGCAGCCGCTGAAGCTTTCTTT.